The 30 T cell receptor beta chains in this list originate from one sample, sequenced in a study of control samples from healthy donors and cancer patients. Assay: immunoSEQ multiplex PCR; the TCRdb copy retains only in-frame clones and omits some. The top ten clones hold about 2.1% of a sample with approximately 150,000 clones, around 90% of them seen once. Sequenced sample: blood. All receptors derive from a woman aged 40 to 55 in good health.

The table lists this clone with a few counts. This chain joins TRBV18 and TRBJ2-1; perhaps TRBD2 as D (5 bases). The CDR3 extends over 15 amino acids. V lost 2 bases and J lost 5, with 13 bases in between. CDR1 is KGHSH, CDR2 LQKENI, per germline. CDR3 sequence reads: CASSPGSPRDNEQFF. The CDR3 DNA is TGTGCCAGCTCACCAGGGAGTCCCCGGGACAATGAGCAGTTCTTC.

This clone was found many times. V is TRBV27 and J is TRBJ1-2; D uncertain. Per the germline V gene, CDR1 is MNHEY and CDR2 is SMNVEV (reference sequence). CDR3 length: 15 residues. Trimming removed 0 bases from V and 5 bases from J, with 13 bases in between. CDR3 coding DNA: TGTGCCAGCAGTTTATCGATCGGCGCGCCATATGGCTACACCTTC. Its translation is CASSLSIGAPYGYTF.

The chain carries TRBV5-1 and TRBJ2-3, with no clear D. CDR3 size: 14 residues. Trimming left V 5 bases short and J 2 bases short, with 12 bases between. The germline gives CDR1 SGHRS, CDR2 YFSETQ. CDR3 sequence (DNA): TGCGCCAGCAGTCTGACACCATACACAGATACGCAGTATTTT. Protein sequence: CASSLTPYTDTQYF.

This rearrangement joins TRBV29-1 to TRBJ2-1, with unresolved D. CDR1 and CDR2 (germline): SQVTM, ANQGSEA. The V and J ends lost 3 bases and 6 bases respectively, with 9 bases between them. The CDR3 loop spans 12 amino acids. The CDR3 here is CSVDRSANEQFF. For the CDR3, the DNA is TGCAGCGTTGACAGGTCGGCCAATGAGCAGTTCTTC.

The rearrangement uses TRBV11-3 and TRBJ2-1; either TRBD1 or TRBD2 may fit D (6 bases each). Germline V gives CDR1 SGHNT, CDR2 YENEEA. The V gene lost 0 bases and the J gene lost 11 bases, with 14 bases spanning the gap. The CDR3 consists of 14 residues. CDR3 in amino acids: CASSLDQRGRKQFF. The CDR3 DNA follows: TGTGCCAGCAGCTTAGATCAGAGGGGGAGGAAGCAGTTCTTC.

This clone was observed a handful of times. This rearrangement joins TRBV6-5 to TRBJ1-3; no clear D gene. Germline V gene sequence: CDR1 MNHEY, CDR2 SVGAGI. With 2 bases removed from V and 0 bases from J, the gap between germline ends came to 5 bases. CDR3 length: 14 amino acids. The CDR3 is CASSYGSSGNTIYF. DNA for the CDR3: TGTGCCAGCAGTTACGGCAGCTCTGGAAACACCATATATTTT.

The count of this clone is one. V is TRBV19 and J is TRBJ2-7; TRBD2 agrees at 10 bases. After removal of 5 bases from V and 0 bases from J, the junction contained 7 bases not matched to a gene. The CDR3 has 16 amino acids. Looked up from germline, CDR1 is LNHDA and CDR2 is SQIVND (reference sequence). This CDR3 is CASSLQSSGSSYEQYF. DNA of the CDR3: TGTGCCAGTAGTCTTCAATCTAGCGGGAGCTCCTACGAGCAGTACTTC.

The chain carries TRBV5-1 and TRBJ1-5; weak D call: TRBD1 (5 bases). Per germline, CDR1 SGHRS and CDR2 YFSETQ. Trimming took 6 bases from V and 6 from J, leaving 16 bases between them. The CDR3 has 14 amino acids. The CDR3 protein is CASIPREQGQPQHF. The CDR3 DNA reads TGCGCCAGCATCCCGAGGGAGCAGGGTCAGCCCCAGCATTTT. The whole variable domain, filled in from reference TRBV5-1 and TRBJ1-5, reads KAGVTQTPRYLIKTRGQQVTLSCSPISGHRSVSWYQQTPGQGLQFLFEYFSETQRNKGNFPGRFSGRQFSNSRSEMNVSTLELGDSALYLCASIPREQGQPQHFGDGTRLSIL.

This clone is a singleton in its sample. The chain uses TRBV11-2 and TRBJ1-2, with D perhaps TRBD1 (6 bases). V was trimmed by 1 base and J by 4 bases, leaving 10 bases between them. The CDR3 has 14 amino acids. Germline-derived CDR1 and CDR2 are SGHAT and FQNNGV. The CDR3 DNA follows: TGTGCCAGCAGCTTAGTACGGGACACCTATGGCTACACCTTC. This codes for CASSLVRDTYGYTF.

This CDR3 reads CASSQNREMNTEAFF. CDR3 bases: TGTGCCAGCAGTCAGAACAGGGAGATGAACACTGAAGCTTTCTTT. The chain recombines TRBV6-5 with TRBJ1-1; D perhaps matches TRBD1 (6 bases). Trimming pared 5 bases from V and 0 bases from J, leaving 13 bases between. The length of the CDR3 is 15 residues. Looked up from germline, CDR1 is MNHEY and CDR2 is SVGAGI.

This clone was recorded once. This chain joins TRBV3-1 (or the pseudogene TRBV3-2) and TRBJ2-7; D is possibly TRBD2 (6 bases). The germline V gene encodes CDR1 LGHDT and CDR2 YNNKEL (reference sequence). CDR3 length: 15 residues. V lost 9 bases and J lost 3, with 21 bases in between. The CDR3 bases are TGTGCCAGTGGCTATAGGGGACTCGGGATCTACGAGCAGTACTTC. Residues: CASGYRGLGIYEQYF.

The chain recombines TRBV29-1 with TRBJ2-5, with 10 nucleotides matching TRBD1. This CDR3 comprises 14 residues. CDR1 is SQVTM and CDR2 is ANQGSEA in the germline V gene. Trimming at V came to 7 bases and at J to 3 bases, leaving 8 bases not matched to a gene. The CDR3 coding sequence is TGCAGCGCCGCGGGGGACAGGGGAAAAGAGACCCAGTACTTC. Its translation is CSAAGDRGKETQYF.

This clone has only one observation. CDR3 amino acids: CASSPQNLAVRVGNQPQHF. CDR3 sequence (DNA): TGTGCCAGTTCCCCACAAAACCTGGCCGTCCGTGTAGGCAATCAGCCCCAGCATTTT. The chain employs TRBV19 and TRBJ1-5; D not resolved. Trimming removed 8 bases at V and 2 bases at J, with 28 bases between. Germline V CDR1 and CDR2: LNHDA, SQIVND (reference sequence). The CDR3 is 19 amino acids.

V is TRBV7-2 and J is TRBJ1-1; no definite D call. Trimming pared 6 bases from V and 3 bases from J, leaving 11 bases between. The CDR3 is 13 residues long. Germline V lookup: CDR1 SGHTA, CDR2 FQGNSA. CDR3 sequence (DNA): TGTGCCAGCAGAACCTCAAGAGACACTGAAGCTTTCTTT. It is translated as CASRTSRDTEAFF.

The chain is built from TRBV6-5 and TRBJ1-6; 9 nucleotides match TRBD1. The V and J ends lost 4 bases and 6 bases, in that order; junction bases with no gene match: 4. The CDR3 consists of 15 residues. CDR1 is MNHEY and CDR2 is SVGAGI in the germline V gene. For the CDR3, the DNA is TGTGCCAGCAGTTCCGGACAGGGGCTTAATTCACCCCTCCACTTT. Amino acids: CASSSGQGLNSPLHF.

The rearrangement links TRBV5-1 to TRBJ1-4; D is ambiguous. The V and J ends lost 7 bases and 1 base respectively, with 11 bases between them. This CDR3 has 14 residues. CDR1 SGHRS and CDR2 YFSETQ come from the germline V gene. The CDR3 region is CASRDYRTNEKLFF. CDR3 nucleotide sequence: TGCGCCAGCCGGGATTACCGAACTAATGAAAAACTGTTTTTT.

This chain links TRBV5-4 with TRBJ1-2; 8 bases match TRBD1. J lost 5 bases, V lost 5 bases, and 14 bases had no gene match. The V gene's germline CDR1 is SGHNT and CDR2 YYREEE (reference sequence). CDR3 length: 16 residues. The CDR3 bases are TGTGCCAGCAGTTCCGATCTCCAGGGGGCTTATTATGGCTACACCTTC. Its translation is CASSSDLQGAYYGYTF. Drawing the rest from reference TRBV5-4 and TRBJ1-2, the complete variable domain is ETGVTQSPTHLIKTRGQQVTLRCSSQSGHNTVSWYQQALGQGPQFIFQYYREEENGRGNFPPRFSGLQFPNYSSELNVNALELDDSALYLCASSSDLQGAYYGYTFGSGTRLTVV.

The J gene is TRBJ1-5, the V gene TRBV2; no reliable D call. CDR1 is SNHLY, CDR2 FYNNEI, per germline. This CDR3 region has 11 residues. The V gene lost 8 bases and the J gene lost 5 bases, with 7 bases spanning the gap. CDR3 coding DNA: TGTGCCAGCGCATACGATCAGCCCCAGCATTTT. Residues: CASAYDQPQHF.

The chain has TRBV5-1 and TRBJ1-1; D uncertain. Trimming left V 2 bases short and J 2 bases short, with 10 bases between. The CDR3 covers 14 residues. Germline values: CDR1 SGHRS, CDR2 YFSETQ. The chain's CDR3 is CASSLLGDNTEAFF. CDR3 DNA: TGCGCCAGCAGCTTATTGGGAGATAACACTGAAGCTTTCTTT.

The rearrangement joins TRBV7-2 to TRBJ2-1, with D uncertain. The germline V gene has CDR1 SGHTA and CDR2 FQGNSA. V shed 1 base and J shed 5 bases, with 6 bases lying between them. The CDR3 length is 13 residues. The CDR3 reads CASSLGHNNEQFF. DNA of the CDR3: TGTGCCAGCAGCTTAGGGCACAACAATGAGCAGTTCTTC.

The V and J genes are TRBV5-1 and TRBJ1-3; 7 positions agree with TRBD1. The CDR3 has 17 residues. CDR1 is SGHRS, CDR2 YFSETQ, per germline. V was pared by 3 bases and J by 8 bases, with 17 bases of the junction left unmatched. In DNA form, the CDR3 reads TGCGCCAGCAGCTCAGGTCCAAGACAGGGAGGTTCGGACACCATATATTTT. This translates into CASSSGPRQGGSDTIYF.

The V gene is TRBV12-5, the J gene TRBJ2-2; TRBD2 is a possible D gene (5 bases). Per germline, CDR1 LGHNT and CDR2 FRNRAP. CDR3 length: 12 residues. Trimming shortened V by 8 bases and J by 7 bases, and 11 bases separated the two germline ends. The CDR3 spells CASSSMGGELFF. The CDR3 coding sequence is TGTGCTAGTTCTAGCATGGGCGGGGAGCTGTTTTTT.

The chain has TRBV6-5 and TRBJ1-1; a possible D gene is TRBD1 (5 bases). Trimming cost V 7 bases and J 2 bases, with 11 bases left between them. Germline-derived CDR1 and CDR2 are MNHEY and SVGAGI. CDR3 length: 13 residues. CDR3 coding DNA: TGTGCCAGCATCCGGGACGGTAACACTGAAGCTTTCTTT. Translation gives CASIRDGNTEAFF.

With respect to this clone: Compared with germline, one end of the junction differs, possibly owing to a read error. Other DNA sequences in this specimen translate into the identical CDR3. The CDR3 reads CASSRSSPANNEQFF. In nucleotides, the CDR3 is TGCGCCAGCTCCAGAAGCTCTCCGGCCAACAATGAGCAGTTCTTC. The chain combines TRBV18 with TRBJ2-1; D is ambiguous. This CDR3 comprises 15 residues. In germline, CDR1 is KGHSH, CDR2 LQKENI.

The chain uses TRBV6-2 or TRBV6-3 and TRBJ2-7; tentatively, D is TRBD2 (5 bases). The V end lost 5 bases, the J end lost 7 bases, and 18 bases lay between the germline ends. The CDR3 is 14 residues long. The germline V gene has CDR1 MNHEY and CDR2 SVGEGT. The CDR3 loop reads CASSKGRTDWEQYF. The DNA for the CDR3 is TGTGCCAGCAGTAAGGGCCGGACGGACTGGGAGCAGTACTTC.

The chain joins TRBV10-2 to TRBJ1-1; no firm D call. Germline values: CDR1 WSHSY, CDR2 SAAADI. Trimming removed 0 bases at V and 4 bases at J, with 12 bases between. The CDR3 spans 15 residues. The CDR3 coding sequence is TGCGCCAGCAGTGAGTCGGGGTTGTTAAGCACTGAAGCTTTCTTT. Protein product: CASSESGLLSTEAFF.

The chain couples TRBV12-3 or TRBV12-4 to TRBJ1-4; unclear D gene. This CDR3 comprises 12 residues. V dropped 6 bases and J dropped 5 bases, with 7 bases sitting between them. Here the CDR3 DNA reads TGTGCCAGCAGCCCTCTCAATGAAAAACTGTTTTTT. Protein sequence: CASSPLNEKLFF.

V and J are TRBV3-1 (or the pseudogene TRBV3-2) and TRBJ1-2; D possibly corresponds to TRBD1 (6 bases). Germline lookup yields CDR1 LGHDT and CDR2 YNNKEL (reference sequence). The CDR3 sequence is 16 residues long. The germline V and J ends were trimmed by 0 bases and 3 bases, with 14 bases remaining between them. CDR3 coding DNA: TGTGCCAGCAGCCAAGAGGGAAGGTCAGGGGACTATGGCTACACCTTC. Translating gives CASSQEGRSGDYGYTF.

V usage is TRBV5-6 and J usage is TRBJ2-7; 9 bases agree with TRBD1. V shed 4 bases and J 3 bases; nucleotides not matched to a gene: 8. Germline lookup yields CDR1 SGHDT and CDR2 YYEEEE. The CDR3 runs to 15 residues. CDR3 amino acids: CASSPGQGRFYEQYF. The CDR3 bases are TGTGCCAGCAGCCCCGGACAGGGGAGGTTCTACGAGCAGTACTTC.

The V call is TRBV3-1 (or the pseudogene TRBV3-2), the J call TRBJ2-7; D remains ambiguous. Trimming shortened V by 2 bases and J by 1 base, and 6 bases separated the two germline ends. Germline assignment: CDR1 LGHDT and CDR2 YNNKEL (reference sequence). The CDR3 length is 13 residues. The CDR3 sequence is CASSQKISYEQYF. The CDR3 DNA follows: TGTGCCAGCAGCCAAAAGATATCCTACGAGCAGTACTTC.